These 27 T cell receptor beta chains were sequenced from one sample in a study of vaccination and CD4 T cells after COVID-19. Treatment of the sample: roughly ten-day PBMC culture with coronavirus spike peptide pools or control peptides (ViraFEST assay). Ahead of the COVID-19 pandemic (2011-2018), the CD4+ T cells of the unexposed donor were collected. These receptors have no known antigen. Cultured CD4+ T cell DNA underwent sequencing with the Oncomine TCR Beta short-read assay. TCRdb re-analysed the PCR reads in MiXCR, keeping a single row per CDR3 protein. Of several thousand distinct CDR3 sequences detected, roughly two fifths appear once; the ten largest clones hold less than 45%. The sequenced material came from CD4+ T cells from blood, cultured in vitro. These receptors all come from a human donor in good health.

This rearrangement joins TRBV6-1 to TRBJ1-2; perhaps TRBD1 as D (6 bases). The CDR3 runs to 15 residues. Germline V lookup: CDR1 MNHNS, CDR2 SASEGT. Trimming shortened V by 4 bases and J by 2 bases, and 14 bases separated the two germline ends. The CDR3 coding sequence is TGTGCCAGCAGTGCCCAGACAGGAGTGAACTATGGCTACACCTTC. This gives the protein CASSAQTGVNYGYTF.

The V gene is TRBV30, the J gene TRBJ1-2; maybe TRBD1 (5 bases). This CDR3 region has 15 residues. Between the trimmed V and J ends, which lost 2 bases and 13 bases, there was a span of 26 bases. Germline CDR1 is GTSNPN and CDR2 is SVGIG (reference sequence). The DNA of the CDR3 is TGTGCCTGGAGTTCCGCCGTGTGGGGCTGGTCTTCTTGCACCTTC. This gives the protein CAWSSAVWGWSSCTF.

The CDR3 DNA reads TGTGCCAGCAGTTCCGCAAGCTACGAGCAGTACTTC. The encoded protein is CASSSASYEQYF. The chain carries TRBV6-5 and TRBJ2-7; D gene unclear. CDR1 is MNHEY, CDR2 SVGAGI, per germline. The CDR3 loop spans 12 amino acids. V was shortened by 4 bases and J by 3 bases, with 7 bases between the two germline ends.

This clonotype has more than one count but fewer than ten. The CDR3: CSVQGAANTEAFF. CDR3 bases: TGCAGCGTTCAGGGGGCCGCCAACACTGAAGCTTTCTTT. The V and J genes are TRBV29-1 and TRBJ1-1, with TRBD1 identical over 8 bases. V was pared by 5 bases and J by 2 bases, with 4 bases of the junction left unmatched. Germline CDR1 is SQVTM and CDR2 is ANQGSEA. CDR3 length: 13 amino acids.

CDR3: CASSSTGSSETQYF. The CDR3 bases are TGTGCCAGCAGCTCCACCGGGTCCTCGGAGACCCAGTACTTC. The chain combines TRBV7-9 with TRBJ2-5; no clear D gene. V dropped 4 bases and J dropped 5 bases, with 14 bases sitting between them. This CDR3 is built from 14 residues. The germline CDR1 and CDR2 sequences are SEHNR and FQNEAQ (reference sequence).

This chain connects TRBV20-1 to TRBJ2-3, with 10 bases aligning to TRBD2. The germline gives CDR1 DFQATT, CDR2 SNEGSKA (reference sequence). The ends lost 0 bases at V and 2 bases at J; junction bases unmatched: 5. The length of the CDR3 is 16 residues. Here the CDR3 reads CSAREFLAGDTDTQYF. The CDR3 region has the DNA TGCAGTGCTAGAGAATTCCTAGCGGGGGACACAGATACGCAGTATTTT.

This clonotype was detected only a few times. The CDR3 nucleotides are TGTGCCAGCTCACCACCGGGACAGCTAAAAGAGACCCAGTACTTC. Its protein is CASSPPGQLKETQYF. The gene calls are TRBV18 and TRBJ2-5; the match to TRBD1 covers 7 bases. The germline V gene encodes CDR1 KGHSH and CDR2 LQKENI. This CDR3 is 15 amino acids long. V lost 0 bases and J lost 3; bases outside the gene matches: 4.

The chain links TRBV5-4 to TRBJ1-5; D is ambiguous. Germline loops: CDR1 SGHNT, CDR2 YYREEE (reference sequence). The V gene lost 0 bases and the J gene lost 7 bases, with 8 bases spanning the gap. CDR3 size: 13 residues. The CDR3 coding sequence is TGTGCCAGCAGCTTGGATTCTGAGCAGCCCCAGCATTTT. Residues: CASSLDSEQPQHF.

A few counts support this clonotype. This chain connects TRBV30 to TRBJ2-5; D possibly corresponds to TRBD2 (6 bases). Per the germline V gene, CDR1 is GTSNPN and CDR2 is SVGIG (reference sequence). This CDR3 region has 13 residues. The V end lost 0 bases, the J end lost 5 bases, and 10 bases lay between the germline ends. CDR3 DNA: TGTGCCTGGAGTGTTCAGAGCGGGGAGACCCAGTACTTC. Translation: CAWSVQSGETQYF.

The rearrangement links TRBV12-3 or TRBV12-4 to TRBJ2-3, with a weak D call TRBD1 (6 bases). The CDR3 contains 15 residues. Trimming took 2 bases from V and 6 from J, leaving 15 bases between them. The CDR3 DNA is TGTGCCAGCAGTTTAAGGCTCGACAGGACGGATACGCAGTATTTT. Amino acids: CASSLRLDRTDTQYF.

The gene calls are TRBV6-4 and TRBJ2-1, with a tentative D call TRBD1 (5 bases). CDR1 MRHNA and CDR2 SNTAGT come from the germline V gene. The CDR3 is 15 amino acids. V was clipped by 6 bases and J by 3 bases, with 15 bases between them. In DNA, the CDR3 is TGTGCCAGCAGCCGTGGGGCAGGGAACTACAATGAGCAGTTCTTC. Protein sequence: CASSRGAGNYNEQFF.

V usage is TRBV10-1 and J usage is TRBJ1-1; no definite D call. V lost 2 bases to trimming and J lost 4 bases, with 14 bases between them. The CDR3 runs 15 residues. Germline V gives CDR1 WNHNN, CDR2 SYGVQD (reference sequence). CDR3 amino acids: CASSEPAPEGTEAFF. CDR3 bases: TGCGCCAGCAGTGAGCCGGCGCCGGAGGGCACTGAAGCTTTCTTT.

This clonotype was detected a few times. This chain links TRBV6-1 with TRBJ1-5; maybe TRBD1 (5 bases). Germline V gives CDR1 MNHNS, CDR2 SASEGT. The CDR3 sequence is 18 residues long. V was shortened by 3 bases and J by 1 base, with 19 bases between the two germline ends. The CDR3 coding sequence is TGTGCCAGCAGTGATCTCCCGGGCGGAGGGGTGAGCAATCAGCCCCAGCATTTT. Translated, it gives CASSDLPGGGVSNQPQHF.

J is TRBJ2-2 and V is TRBV10-3, with 7 bases matching TRBD1. This CDR3 contains 14 residues. CDR1 is ENHRY, CDR2 SYGVKD, per germline. The trim removed 6 bases at V and 1 base at J, leaving 2 bases unmatched. CDR3 DNA: TGTGCCATCAGGGCAGGGGGGAACACCGGGGAGCTGTTTTTT. It specifies CAIRAGGNTGELFF.

V and J are TRBV6-5 and TRBJ1-2; D gene ambiguous. Germline V gives CDR1 MNHEY, CDR2 SVGAGI. The CDR3 length is 12 residues. The V and J ends lost 3 bases and 6 bases respectively, with 8 bases between them. In nucleotides, the CDR3 is TGTGCCAGCAGTTATTCGGGAAATGGCTACACCTTC. Translation gives CASSYSGNGYTF.

The V and J genes are TRBV2 and TRBJ1-3; 9 bases are a match to TRBD1. This CDR3 contains 15 residues. Germline V CDR1 and CDR2: SNHLY, FYNNEI. J was trimmed by 8 bases and V by 8 bases; bases with no gene match: 13. As DNA, the CDR3 is TGTGCCAGCTCGACCTGGGACAGGGACGGGGACACCATATATTTT. Encoded protein: CASSTWDRDGDTIYF.

The chain is built from TRBV27 and TRBJ1-4; D is unclear. In germline, CDR1 is MNHEY, CDR2 SMNVEV (reference sequence). V was shortened by 5 bases and J by 3 bases, with 7 bases between the two germline ends. The CDR3 extends over 13 amino acids. CDR3 nucleotides: TGTGCCAGCAGTGTTTTGGCTAATGAAAAACTGTTTTTT. This translates into CASSVLANEKLFF. The full variable domain, in which reference TRBV27 and TRBJ1-4 provide the parts outside the CDR3, is EAQVTQNPRYLITVTGKKLTVTCSQNMNHEYMSWYRQDPGLGLRQIYYSMNVEVTDKGDVPEGYKVSRKEKRNFPLILESPSPNQTSLYFCASSVLANEKLFFGSGTQLSVL.

The V call is TRBV30, the J call TRBJ1-5; 7 nucleotides align to TRBD1. V shed 2 bases and J 7 bases; nucleotides not matched to a gene: 5. Germline CDR1 and CDR2: GTSNPN and SVGIG (reference sequence). CDR3 size: 13 residues. This chain's CDR3 is CAWSRQGGQPQHF. The CDR3 DNA reads TGTGCCTGGAGTCGTCAGGGGGGACAGCCCCAGCATTTT.

The chain joins TRBV29-1 to TRBJ1-1; possible D gene TRBD1, 6 bases. This CDR3 is built from 12 residues. Germline V CDR1 and CDR2: SQVTM, ANQGSEA. Trimming took off 7 bases at V and 4 bases at J, with 13 bases between the two ends. CDR3 protein: CSANGRGTEAFF. The CDR3 bases are TGCAGCGCCAATGGCAGGGGCACTGAAGCTTTCTTT.

The genes are TRBV20-1 and TRBJ1-1; no reliable D call. V lost 3 bases to trimming and J lost 4 bases, with 15 bases between them. This CDR3 is built from 14 residues. Germline-derived CDR1 and CDR2 are DFQATT and SNEGSKA (reference sequence). The CDR3 DNA reads as TGCAGTGCTAGGGACCCAAGGCTTGGCACTGAAGCTTTCTTT. This sequence encodes CSARDPRLGTEAFF.

V gene TRBV19 combines with J gene TRBJ1-5; D is ambiguous. Germline CDR1 is LNHDA and CDR2 is SQIVND (reference sequence). V was trimmed by 5 bases and J by 6 bases, leaving 8 bases between them. The CDR3 runs 12 residues. CDR3 DNA sequence: TGTGCCAGTAGTGAGATCAGTCAGCCCCAGCATTTT. It is translated as CASSEISQPQHF.

The chain carries TRBV12-3 or TRBV12-4 and TRBJ1-1; 8 bases are shared with TRBD1. CDR3 length: 14 amino acids. Losses at the gene ends were 6 bases for V and 5 bases for J; bases not matched to a gene: 8. CDR3 amino acids: CASSIQGAGTEAFF. The CDR3 nucleotides read TGTGCCAGCAGCATTCAGGGGGCGGGGACTGAAGCTTTCTTT.

This clonotype was seen a few times. J is TRBJ1-5 and V is TRBV6-1; no reliable D call. CDR1 and CDR2 (germline): MNHNS, SASEGT. Trimming took off 5 bases at V and 4 bases at J, with 9 bases between the two ends. This CDR3 contains 13 residues. CDR3: CASSPKRNQPQHF. Here the CDR3 DNA reads TGTGCCAGCAGTCCTAAAAGAAATCAGCCCCAGCATTTT.

The genes are TRBV12-3 or TRBV12-4 and TRBJ1-5; unclear D gene. The V end lost 7 bases, the J end lost 7 bases, and 14 bases lay between the germline ends. CDR3 length: 13 residues. Here the CDR3 DNA reads TGTGCCAGCACCTGGGGATCGGGACAGCCCCAGCATTTT. Protein product: CASTWGSGQPQHF.

In its sample, this clonotype was seen a few times. The gene calls are TRBV15 and TRBJ2-1; 13 bases are a match to TRBD2. Germline V gene lookup returns CDR1 LNHNV and CDR2 YYDKDF (reference sequence). After removal of 5 bases from V and 8 bases from J, the junction contained 6 bases not matched to a gene. The CDR3 has 15 amino acids. The CDR3: CATSRTSGGADEQFF. The DNA for the CDR3 is TGTGCCACCAGCCGTACTAGCGGGGGGGCGGATGAGCAGTTCTTC.

This clonotype was picked up a small number of times. This chain uses TRBV6-5 with TRBJ1-2, with 7 bases lining up with TRBD1. Per germline, CDR1 MNHEY and CDR2 SVGAGI. V lost 0 bases to trimming and J lost 8 bases; unmatched junction nucleotides: 12. The CDR3 length is 16 residues. In DNA, the CDR3 is TGTGCCAGCAGTTACTCCTCTTTAACAGGGGCCGACGGCTACACCTTC. This codes for CASSYSSLTGADGYTF.

This clonotype was detected a few times. The genes are TRBV7-9 and TRBJ1-2, with 9 bases fitting TRBD1. V shed 5 bases, J shed 8 bases, and the junction held 12 bases outside the gene matches. Germline V CDR1 and CDR2: SEHNR, FQNEAQ (reference sequence). The CDR3 length is 15 residues. CDR3 protein: CASSLTGGAWKGYTF. CDR3 nucleotides: TGTGCCAGCAGCCTCACAGGGGGCGCGTGGAAAGGCTACACCTTC.